This T cell receptor (beta chain) comes out of a study of OX40 agonist ivuxolimab in advanced cancers. TCRdb keeps only in-frame clones here, not all; method: immunoSEQ multiplex PCR. The repertoire includes tens of thousands of clones, almost 85% of them detected once, and 4.6% sits in the top ten. The CDR3 has 14 residues. Germline V lookup: CDR1 LNHDA, CDR2 SQIVND (reference sequence). Between the trimmed V and J ends, which lost 6 bases and 0 bases, there was a span of 8 bases. The sequence was collected from an adult with an advanced solid tumor such as melanoma, head and neck, liver or kidney cancer. The input for sequencing was CD4+ or CD8+ T cells sorted from blood, taken in a trial of the OX40 agonist ivuxolimab. This rearrangement joins TRBV19 to TRBJ2-2; D is ambiguous. The DNA of the CDR3 is TGTGCCAGTAGGAAGGGTTCGAACACCGGGGAGCTGTTTTTT. Its protein product is CASRKGSNTGELFF.